This TCR beta chain derives from a study of blood T cell repertoires in COVID-19. This CDR3 region has 13 residues. Germline CDR1 is LGHDT and CDR2 is YNNKEL (reference sequence). V was trimmed by 8 bases and J by 7 bases, leaving 18 bases between them. Generated by immunoSEQ multiplex PCR, the TCRdb table keeps only in-frame clones and is missing some. The table shows some 24,000 clones, with 89% occurring only once. The chain employs TRBV3-1 (or the pseudogene TRBV3-2) and TRBJ2-7; possibly TRBD2 for D (6 bases). This clonotype originated in a human donor in a cohort sampled during active COVID-19. Source material: peripheral blood. This CDR3 is CASGDWASEEQYF. In DNA form, the CDR3 reads TGTGCCAGCGGGGACTGGGCTTCGGAGGAGCAGTACTTC.